This T cell receptor (beta chain) came from a study of Graves' ophthalmopathy and Graves' hyperthyroidism. This clonotype was seen a handful of times. RNA transcripts served as template for amplifying TCR beta CDR3 sequences. HTBI-primed first-round RT-PCR preceded second-round multiplex PCR. Each CDR3 protein is one row after TCRdb ran MiXCR on the multiplex PCR reads. Among over 500,000 distinct CDR3 sequences listed, 20% to 25% were seen once. The germline V gene encodes CDR1 MNHNS and CDR2 SASEGT. The CDR3 has 14 residues. V trimming: 6 bases; J trimming: 5 bases; junction bases outside the gene matches: 7.

The sequenced sample consisted of peripheral blood. This chain connects TRBV6-1 to TRBJ1-2; 9 nucleotides align to TRBD1. This sequence was found in a young woman with stable Graves' hyperthyroidism. Some clones in this sample may be carry-over from other donors' samples. CDR3 DNA sequence: TGTGCCAGCAGCGTGGGGACAGGGACTTATGGCTACACCTTC. Translation: CASSVGTGTYGYTF.